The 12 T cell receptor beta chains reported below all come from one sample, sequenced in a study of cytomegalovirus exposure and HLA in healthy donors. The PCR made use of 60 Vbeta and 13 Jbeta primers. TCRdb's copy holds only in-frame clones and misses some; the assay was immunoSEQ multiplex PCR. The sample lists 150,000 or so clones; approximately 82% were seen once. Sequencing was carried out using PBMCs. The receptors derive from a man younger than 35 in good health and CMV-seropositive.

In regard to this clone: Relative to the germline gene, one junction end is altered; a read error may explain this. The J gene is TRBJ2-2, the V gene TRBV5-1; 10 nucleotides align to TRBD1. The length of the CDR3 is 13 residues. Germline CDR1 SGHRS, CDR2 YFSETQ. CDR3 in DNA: TGCGCCAGCAGCTTGGCGGTGACAGGGGGCGCGACATTT. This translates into CASSLAVTGGATF.

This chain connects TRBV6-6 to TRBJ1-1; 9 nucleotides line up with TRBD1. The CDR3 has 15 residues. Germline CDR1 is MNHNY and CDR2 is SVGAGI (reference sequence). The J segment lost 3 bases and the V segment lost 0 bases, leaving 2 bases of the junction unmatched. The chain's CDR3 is CASSYSRDRDTEAFF. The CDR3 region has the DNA TGTGCCAGCAGTTACTCGAGGGACAGGGACACTGAAGCTTTCTTT.

The DNA for the CDR3 is TGTGCCAGCAGGGAAGATACAGGGGGCACCTATGGCTACACCTTC. It encodes CASREDTGGTYGYTF. J is TRBJ1-2 and V is TRBV7-8; 9 bases match TRBD1. V was pared by 6 bases and J by 4 bases, with 9 bases of the junction left unmatched. This CDR3 spans 15 amino acids. The germline V gene encodes CDR1 SGHVS and CDR2 FQNEAQ. The full variable domain, rest sourced from reference TRBV7-8 and TRBJ1-2, is GAGVSQSPRYKVAKRGQDVALRCDPISGHVSLFWYQQALGQGPEFLTYFQNEAQLDKSGLPSDRFFAERPEGSVSTLKIQRTQQEDSAVYLCASREDTGGTYGYTFGSGTRLTVV.

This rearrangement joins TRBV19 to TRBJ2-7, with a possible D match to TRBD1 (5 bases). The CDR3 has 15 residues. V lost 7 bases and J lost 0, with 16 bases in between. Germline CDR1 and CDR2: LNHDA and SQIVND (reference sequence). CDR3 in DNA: TGTGCCAGTAAAGGGGCAGGATTAGACTCCTACGAGCAGTACTTC. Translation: CASKGAGLDSYEQYF.

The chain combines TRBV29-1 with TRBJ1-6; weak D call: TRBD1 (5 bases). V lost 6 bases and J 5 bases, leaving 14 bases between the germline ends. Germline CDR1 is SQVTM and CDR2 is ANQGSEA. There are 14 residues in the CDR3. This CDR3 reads CSVQGTSNNSPLHF. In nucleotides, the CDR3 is TGCAGCGTCCAAGGGACTTCGAATAATTCACCCCTCCACTTT. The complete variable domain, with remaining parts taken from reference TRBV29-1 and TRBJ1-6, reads SAVISQKPSRDICQRGTSLTIQCQVDSQVTMMFWYRQQPGQSLTLIATANQGSEATYESGFVIDKFPISRPNLTFSTLTVSNMSPEDSSIYLCSVQGTSNNSPLHFGNGTRLTVT.

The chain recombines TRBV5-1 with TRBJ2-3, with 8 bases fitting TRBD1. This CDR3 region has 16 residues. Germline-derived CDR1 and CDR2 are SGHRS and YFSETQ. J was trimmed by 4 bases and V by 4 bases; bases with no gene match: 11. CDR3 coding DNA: TGCGCCAGCAGCGCCCGAACAGGGGGAAAGGCAGATACGCAGTATTTT. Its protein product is CASSARTGGKADTQYF. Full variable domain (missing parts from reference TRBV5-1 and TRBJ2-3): KAGVTQTPRYLIKTRGQQVTLSCSPISGHRSVSWYQQTPGQGLQFLFEYFSETQRNKGNFPGRFSGRQFSNSRSEMNVSTLELGDSALYLCASSARTGGKADTQYFGPGTRLTVL.

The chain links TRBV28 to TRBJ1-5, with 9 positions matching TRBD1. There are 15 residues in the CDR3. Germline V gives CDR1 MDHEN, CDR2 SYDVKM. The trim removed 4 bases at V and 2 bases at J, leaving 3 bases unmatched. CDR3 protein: CASSWGQGGNQPQHF. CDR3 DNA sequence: TGTGCCAGCAGTTGGGGACAGGGAGGCAATCAGCCCCAGCATTTT.

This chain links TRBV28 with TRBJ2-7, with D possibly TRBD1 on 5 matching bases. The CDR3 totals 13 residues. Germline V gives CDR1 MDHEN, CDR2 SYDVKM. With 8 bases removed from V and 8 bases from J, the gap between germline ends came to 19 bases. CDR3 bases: TGTGCCAGCTCTCTGGGCAGGGAAGGAAAGCAGTACTTC. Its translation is CASSLGREGKQYF.

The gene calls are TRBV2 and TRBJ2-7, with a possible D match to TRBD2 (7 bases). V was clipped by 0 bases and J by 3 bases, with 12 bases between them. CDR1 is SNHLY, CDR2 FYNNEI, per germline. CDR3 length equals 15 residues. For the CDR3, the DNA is TGTGCCAGCAGTGAAGCGGGGGGGCTGGGCTACGAGCAGTACTTC. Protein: CASSEAGGLGYEQYF.

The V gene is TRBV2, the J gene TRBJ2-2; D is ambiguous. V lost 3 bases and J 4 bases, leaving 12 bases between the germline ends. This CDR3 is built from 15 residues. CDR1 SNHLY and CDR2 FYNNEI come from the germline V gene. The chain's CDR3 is CASSERSRLTGELFF. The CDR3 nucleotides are TGTGCCAGCAGTGAGCGCAGCAGGCTCACCGGGGAGCTGTTTTTT.

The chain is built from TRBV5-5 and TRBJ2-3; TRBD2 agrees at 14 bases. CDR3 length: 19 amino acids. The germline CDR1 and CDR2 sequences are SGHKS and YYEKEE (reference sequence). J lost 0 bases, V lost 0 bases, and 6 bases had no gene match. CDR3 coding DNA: TGTGCCAGCAGCTTGGGGACTAGCGGGGGGTTTACTAGCACAGATACGCAGTATTTT. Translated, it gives CASSLGTSGGFTSTDTQYF. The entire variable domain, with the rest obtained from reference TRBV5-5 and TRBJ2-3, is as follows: DAGVTQSPTHLIKTRGQQVTLRCSPISGHKSVSWYQQVLGQGPQFIFQYYEKEERGRGNFPDRFSARQFPNYSSELNVNALLLGDSALYLCASSLGTSGGFTSTDTQYFGPGTRLTVL.

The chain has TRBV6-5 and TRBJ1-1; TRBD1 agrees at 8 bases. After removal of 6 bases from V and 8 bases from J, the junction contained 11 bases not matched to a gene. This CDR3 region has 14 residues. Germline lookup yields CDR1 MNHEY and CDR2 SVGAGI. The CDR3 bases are TGTGCCAGCAGGGGCGGACAGGGAGGGTTGGAAGCTTTCTTT. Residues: CASRGGQGGLEAFF.